These 10 T cell receptor beta chains were sequenced from one sample in a study of OX40 agonist ivuxolimab in advanced cancers. Produced via immunoSEQ multiplex PCR; TCRdb's table is partial and in-frame only. The sample yields about 80,000 clones, roughly 84% seen once. The specimen comprised CD4+ or CD8+ T cells sorted from blood, sampled in a trial of the OX40 agonist ivuxolimab. These receptors originate from an adult with an advanced solid tumor such as melanoma, head and neck, liver or kidney cancer.

J is TRBJ1-4 and V is TRBV7-2; 10 positions match TRBD1. The CDR3 length is 18 residues. Germline V gene lookup returns CDR1 SGHTA and CDR2 FQGNSA. The V segment lost 5 bases and the J segment 8 bases; nucleotides outside the gene matches: 17. Here the CDR3 DNA reads TGTGCCAGCAGCCCCGGTCGGGGTGTCATGACAGGGGGCGAAAAACTGTTTTTT. Protein product: CASSPGRGVMTGGEKLFF. The full variable domain, rest sourced from reference TRBV7-2 and TRBJ1-4, is GAGVSQSPSNKVTEKGKDVELRCDPISGHTALYWYRQSLGQGLEFLIYFQGNSAPDKSGLPSDRFSAERTGGSVSTLTIQRTQQEDSAVYLCASSPGRGVMTGGEKLFFGSGTQLSVL.

This CDR3 is CASGLPSETQYF. Here the CDR3 DNA reads TGCGCCAGCGGGCTCCCTTCCGAGACCCAGTACTTC. The chain couples TRBV5-1 to TRBJ2-5; D call uncertain. Germline V gene data show CDR1 as SGHRS and CDR2 as YFSETQ. The CDR3 is made up of 12 amino acids. V lost 7 bases to trimming and J lost 5 bases, with 12 bases between them.

Here the CDR3 reads CASSESSLNTEAFF. The DNA for the CDR3 is TGCGCCAGCAGTGAGTCGAGTTTGAACACTGAAGCTTTCTTT. V gene TRBV10-1 combines with J gene TRBJ1-1; the D is unclear. V was trimmed by 0 bases and J by 0 bases, leaving 5 bases between them. Germline assignment: CDR1 WNHNN and CDR2 SYGVQD (reference sequence). The CDR3 is made up of 14 amino acids.

The chain combines TRBV5-1 with TRBJ1-3; D might be TRBD1 (5 bases). V lost 1 base and J lost 0, with 11 bases in between. The CDR3 runs 16 residues. The V gene's germline CDR1 is SGHRS and CDR2 YFSETQ. CDR3 amino acids: CASSLKQVVSGNTIYF. CDR3 DNA: TGCGCCAGCAGCTTGAAACAGGTTGTCTCTGGAAACACCATATATTTT.

The chain is built from TRBV7-6 and TRBJ2-5; D remains ambiguous. The CDR3 has 14 residues. Germline-derived CDR1 and CDR2 are SGHVS and FNYEAQ. Trimming left V 5 bases short and J 0 bases short, with 10 bases between. Here the CDR3 reads CASSQNSYQETQYF. The CDR3 region has the DNA TGTGCCAGCAGCCAGAACTCGTACCAAGAGACCCAGTACTTC.

V gene TRBV5-4 combines with J gene TRBJ2-2, with a tentative D call TRBD2 (5 bases). The ends were cut back, 2 bases at V and 6 bases at J, with 11 bases in the middle. The CDR3 covers 14 residues. The germline CDR1 and CDR2 sequences are SGHNT and YYREEE (reference sequence). The CDR3 region is CASSFGLDAGELFF. The CDR3 bases are TGTGCCAGCAGCTTCGGACTGGACGCCGGGGAGCTGTTTTTT.

The V call is TRBV4-3, the J call TRBJ2-3; possible D gene TRBD2, 5 bases. The CDR3 spans 13 residues. CDR1 and CDR2 (germline): LGHNA, YSLEER. The V gene lost 6 bases and the J gene lost 3 bases, with 10 bases spanning the gap. The CDR3 sequence: CASSRPGTDTQYF. The CDR3, as DNA: TGCGCCAGCAGTAGACCGGGGACAGATACGCAGTATTTT.

This clone turned up a few times. The chain recombines TRBV5-6 with TRBJ2-2, with 8 bases that match TRBD1. Per the germline V gene, CDR1 is SGHDT and CDR2 is YYEEEE. V gave up 0 bases and J gave up 5 bases; unmatched junction bases: 6. The CDR3 sequence is 16 residues long. The CDR3 DNA is TGTGCCAGCAGCTTGGAGACAGGGGCGGGAACCGGGGAGCTGTTTTTT. Translated, it gives CASSLETGAGTGELFF.

The V and J genes are TRBV6-4 and TRBJ2-3; tentative D call: TRBD1 (6 bases). Trimming removed 5 bases from V and 2 bases from J, with 14 bases in between. The CDR3 is 15 amino acids. In germline, CDR1 is MRHNA, CDR2 SNTAGT. CDR3 nucleotides: TGTGCCAGCAGTCCCGGGACACTACCCACAGATACGCAGTATTTT. Translation gives CASSPGTLPTDTQYF.

The rearrangement uses TRBV18 and TRBJ1-1; perhaps TRBD1 as D (6 bases). Trimming took 6 bases from V and 1 from J, leaving 12 bases between them. In germline, CDR1 is KGHSH, CDR2 LQKENI. CDR3 length: 14 residues. The CDR3 is CASSPRQANTEAFF. The CDR3, as DNA: TGTGCCAGCTCTCCTAGACAGGCGAACACTGAAGCTTTCTTT.